One sample yielded the 26 T cell receptor beta chains listed below, sequenced in a study of blood T cell repertoires in COVID-19 (dated by TCRdb to 2018 to 2021). The receptor library was made with the immunoSEQ multiplex PCR assay. The source is immuneACCESS, and TCRdb retained only in-frame sequences with V and J called. Part of the clones is not carried over; for the studies checked, unresolved V genes explain less than half of this, and the remainder is unexplained. The sample has about 15,000 clones on record, 60% to 75% of them singletons. The top ten clonotypes cover approximately 9.9% of the sample. The specimen was peripheral blood. These receptors were obtained from a man between 65 and 85 years old with acute or convalescent COVID-19.

The V call is TRBV5-1, the J call TRBJ1-2; TRBD1 is a possible D gene (6 bases). The CDR3 consists of 16 residues. V gave up 4 bases and J gave up 1 base, with 17 bases separating them. CDR1 is SGHRS, CDR2 YFSETQ, per germline. For the CDR3, the DNA is TGCGCCAGCAGCCGTCCGGGGGGCAAAAATAACTATGGCTACACCTTC. As protein: CASSRPGGKNNYGYTF.

This clone was recorded a few times. V and J are TRBV28 and TRBJ2-7; 8 bases match TRBD2. CDR1 is MDHEN and CDR2 is SYDVKM in the germline V gene. CDR3 length: 15 amino acids. The V segment lost 6 bases and the J segment 3 bases; nucleotides outside the gene matches: 10. The CDR3 loop is CASSSPSGRSYEQYF. The CDR3 DNA follows: TGTGCCAGCAGCTCCCCCAGCGGGAGAAGCTACGAGCAGTACTTC.

The chain links TRBV24-1 to TRBJ1-5; no definite D call. Germline V CDR1 and CDR2: KGHDR, SFDVKD. The CDR3 runs to 17 residues. V was shortened by 0 bases and J by 0 bases, with 11 bases between the two germline ends. The CDR3, as DNA: TGTGCCACCAGTGATTTGCTAGGAGGGTTTAGCAATCAGCCCCAGCATTTT. This codes for CATSDLLGGFSNQPQHF.

The V call is TRBV12-5, the J call TRBJ2-7; TRBD1 matches 8 bases. CDR1 is LGHNT, CDR2 FRNRAP, per germline. The CDR3 sequence is 17 residues long. The V gene end was trimmed by 0 bases and the J gene end by 0 bases; junction bases not matched to a gene: 7. The CDR3 loop reads CASGLVLGQASSYEQYF. The CDR3 DNA is TGTGCTAGTGGTTTGGTTCTGGGACAGGCAAGCTCCTACGAGCAGTACTTC.

The CDR3 nucleotides read TGTGCCAGCAGCTTAGGGGGACTCGCGGGCTATGGCTACACCTTC. It encodes CASSLGGLAGYGYTF. The V call is TRBV7-9, the J call TRBJ1-2; tentatively, D is TRBD1 (5 bases). Deletions cut 1 base from V and 4 bases from J, with 13 bases between. The V gene's germline CDR1 is SEHNR and CDR2 FQNEAQ (reference sequence). The CDR3 covers 15 residues. Based on the CDR3 plus reference TRBV7-9 and TRBJ1-2, the full variable domain is DTGVSQNPRHKITKRGQNVTFRCDPISEHNRLYWYRQTLGQGPEFLTYFQNEAQLEKSRLLSDRFSAERPKGSFSTLEIQRTEQGDSAMYLCASSLGGLAGYGYTFGSGTRLTVV.

The chain has TRBV5-1 and TRBJ1-3, with unresolved D. CDR3 length: 14 residues. V was clipped by 2 bases and J by 6 bases, with 12 bases between them. Germline CDR1 SGHRS, CDR2 YFSETQ. The CDR3 spells CASSLNAGENTIYF. The CDR3 coding sequence is TGCGCCAGCAGCTTAAATGCCGGGGAAAACACCATATATTTT.

The chain joins TRBV7-8 to TRBJ1-6; 9 bases are a match to TRBD1. V shed 5 bases, J shed 3 bases, and the junction held 2 bases outside the gene matches. The CDR3 sequence is 15 residues long. The germline V gene has CDR1 SGHVS and CDR2 FQNEAQ. The CDR3 nucleotides are TGTGCCAGCAGCCCGGGACAGGGCTATAATTCACCCCTCCACTTT. Translation gives CASSPGQGYNSPLHF.

The rearrangement joins TRBV7-8 to TRBJ1-4; D not resolved. Germline V lookup: CDR1 SGHVS, CDR2 FQNEAQ. The CDR3 covers 13 residues. With 1 base removed from V and 8 bases from J, the gap between germline ends came to 8 bases. DNA for the CDR3: TGTGCCAGCAGCTTAGTGAGGGAGGAAAAACTGTTTTTT. Its protein product is CASSLVREEKLFF.

This chain connects TRBV9 to TRBJ1-3, with 9 bases identical to TRBD1. After removal of 2 bases from V and 7 bases from J, the junction contained 10 bases not matched to a gene. Germline CDR1 SGDLS, CDR2 YYNGEE. The CDR3 runs 16 residues. The CDR3 spells CASSVGQGGGRNTIYF. The CDR3 DNA reads as TGTGCCAGCAGCGTGGGACAGGGTGGTGGACGGAACACCATATATTTT.

V is TRBV7-2 and J is TRBJ1-2; D gene unclear. Germline-derived CDR1 and CDR2 are SGHTA and FQGNSA. This CDR3 is built from 13 residues. The germline V and J ends were trimmed by 3 bases and 1 base, with 6 bases remaining between them. The CDR3 DNA sequence: TGTGCCAGCAGCTTCGGGGTTAACTATGGCTACACCTTC. This sequence encodes CASSFGVNYGYTF.

This chain links TRBV5-5 with TRBJ1-1, with D tentatively TRBD1 (5 bases). Germline assignment: CDR1 SGHKS and CDR2 YYEKEE (reference sequence). This CDR3 is built from 17 residues. The V and J ends lost 7 bases and 2 bases respectively, with 24 bases between them. The CDR3 loop is CASGPSVSGRGNTEAFF. The CDR3 coding sequence is TGTGCCAGCGGACCCTCGGTATCGGGGAGGGGTAACACTGAAGCTTTCTTT. Supplemented by reference TRBV5-5 and TRBJ1-1, the full variable domain reads DAGVTQSPTHLIKTRGQQVTLRCSPISGHKSVSWYQQVLGQGPQFIFQYYEKEERGRGNFPDRFSARQFPNYSSELNVNALLLGDSALYLCASGPSVSGRGNTEAFFGQGTRLTVV.

This clone was counted only a few times. V is TRBV15 and J is TRBJ2-3, with a possible D match to TRBD1 (6 bases). CDR1 is LNHNV and CDR2 is YYDKDF in the germline V gene (reference sequence). The CDR3 contains 15 residues. Trimming pared 4 bases from V and 4 bases from J, leaving 15 bases between. CDR3: CATSIWAGVADTQYF. CDR3 coding DNA: TGTGCCACCAGCATTTGGGCAGGGGTCGCAGATACGCAGTATTTT.

The V gene is TRBV5-1, the J gene TRBJ1-4, with 10 bases fitting TRBD1. CDR1 SGHRS and CDR2 YFSETQ come from the germline V gene. This CDR3 spans 14 amino acids. After removal of 4 bases from V and 8 bases from J, the junction contained 5 bases not matched to a gene. CDR3: CASSRQGAREKLFF. CDR3 nucleotide sequence: TGCGCCAGCAGCAGACAGGGGGCGCGGGAAAAACTGTTTTTT.

This clone was seen more than once but under ten times. The chain is built from TRBV27 and TRBJ2-5; no reliable D call. CDR1 MNHEY and CDR2 SMNVEV come from the germline V gene (reference sequence). The CDR3 runs 14 residues. Trimming shortened V by 4 bases and J by 5 bases, and 14 bases separated the two germline ends. CDR3 region: CASSYPRAMETQYF. In DNA, the CDR3 is TGTGCCAGCAGTTACCCCCGAGCGATGGAGACCCAGTACTTC.

This sequence joins TRBV18 and TRBJ2-2, with a possible D match to TRBD2 (6 bases). Trimming left V 5 bases short and J 7 bases short, with 8 bases between. This CDR3 comprises 12 residues. Germline-derived CDR1 and CDR2 are KGHSH and LQKENI. DNA of the CDR3: TGTGCCAGCTCAAGACTAGGCGGGGAGCTGTTTTTT. Translation: CASSRLGGELFF.

The V call is TRBV7-9, the J call TRBJ1-1; 7 bases fit TRBD1. Germline V gene sequence: CDR1 SEHNR, CDR2 FQNEAQ (reference sequence). The CDR3 consists of 12 residues. V was pared by 6 bases and J by 6 bases, with 4 bases of the junction left unmatched. The DNA for the CDR3 is TGTGCCAGCAGACGCACAGGGGCTGAAGCTTTCTTT. This translates into CASRRTGAEAFF.

This clone has just one count. Germline is not matched at one junction end, which may reflect a read error. This chain uses TRBV29-1 with TRBJ2-6; 8 nucleotides align to TRBD1. The germline CDR1 and CDR2 sequences are SQVTM and ANQGSEA. There are 16 residues in the CDR3. Here the CDR3 DNA reads TGCCGCGTTCGGGCAGGGGGCTGGCGGGGGGCCAACGTCCTGACTTTC. Its protein is CRVRAGGWRGANVLTF.

The chain employs TRBV12-3 or TRBV12-4 and TRBJ2-7; possible D gene TRBD2, 6 bases. Trimming removed 3 bases from V and 11 bases from J, with 11 bases in between. The CDR3 spans 11 residues. In DNA, the CDR3 is TGTGCCAGCAGTTTGGGGGACTCTAAGTACTTC. Its translation is CASSLGDSKYF.

V gene TRBV3-1 (or the pseudogene TRBV3-2) combines with J gene TRBJ2-2; D uncertain. Trimming removed 6 bases at V and 5 bases at J, with 10 bases between. This CDR3 spans 13 amino acids. Germline V gives CDR1 LGHDT, CDR2 YNNKEL (reference sequence). CDR3 amino acids: CASSLIRTGELFF. CDR3 DNA sequence: TGTGCCAGCAGTCTAATCCGGACCGGGGAGCTGTTTTTT.

J is TRBJ2-3 and V is TRBV4-2; possible D gene TRBD1, 5 bases. The CDR3 is made up of 14 amino acids. From germline, CDR1 is LGHNA and CDR2 YNFKEQ. V lost 11 bases and J lost 2, with 17 bases in between. Here the CDR3 DNA reads TGTGCCGCTGACAGTTACCCTAACACAGATACGCAGTATTTT. Translating gives CAADSYPNTDTQYF.

The count of this clone is one. The genes are TRBV7-2 and TRBJ1-1; a weak D match, TRBD1 (6 bases). V lost 2 bases and J 6 bases, leaving 13 bases between the germline ends. The CDR3 has 14 residues. Germline V gene sequence: CDR1 SGHTA, CDR2 FQGNSA. The CDR3 region has the DNA TGTGCCAGCAGCTTACGAGGGGGAGGGGCTGAAGCTTTCTTT. Encoded protein: CASSLRGGGAEAFF.

Only a few counts were recorded for this clone. The chain has TRBV9 and TRBJ2-7; 9 nucleotides align to TRBD2. The CDR3 runs 15 residues. V trimming: 0 bases; J trimming: 4 bases; junction bases outside the gene matches: 5. Per germline, CDR1 SGDLS and CDR2 YYNGEE. The CDR3 DNA reads as TGTGCCAGCAGCGTAGCTCCAGCGGGAGGATACGAGCAGTACTTC. Translated, it gives CASSVAPAGGYEQYF.

The chain joins TRBV6-1 to TRBJ1-5; 7 bases are a match to TRBD1. The CDR3 length is 15 residues. The germline gives CDR1 MNHNS, CDR2 SASEGT. J was trimmed by 0 bases and V by 1 base; bases with no gene match: 0. The CDR3 is CASSEGDSSNQPQHF. The DNA for the CDR3 is TGTGCCAGCAGTGAAGGGGACAGTAGCAATCAGCCCCAGCATTTT.

The table lists this clone with a few counts. This chain links TRBV28 with TRBJ1-5; TRBD1 is a possible D gene (5 bases). Trimming removed 9 bases at V and 3 bases at J, with 9 bases between. The germline V gene has CDR1 MDHEN and CDR2 SYDVKM. The CDR3 is made up of 12 amino acids. The CDR3 region has the DNA TGTGCCAGTACCAGGGTCAATCAGCCCCAGCATTTT. Amino acids: CASTRVNQPQHF.

This clone has just a few counts. This rearrangement joins TRBV14 to TRBJ2-7, with 10 positions matching TRBD2. J was trimmed by 5 bases and V by 4 bases; bases with no gene match: 11. There are 16 residues in the CDR3. Germline assignment: CDR1 SGHDN and CDR2 FVKESK. The CDR3 sequence: CASSPRSSGRRNEQYF. The CDR3 bases are TGTGCCAGCAGCCCGCGATCTAGCGGGAGAAGAAACGAGCAGTACTTC.

V and J are TRBV13 and TRBJ1-4, with TRBD1 matching over 10 bases. The germline V gene has CDR1 PRHDT and CDR2 FYEKMQ (reference sequence). The CDR3 consists of 17 residues. Trimming took 5 bases from V and 3 from J; bases not matched to a gene: 9. The DNA for the CDR3 is TGTGCCAGCAGCCTGTCCCGGGACAGGGGTGCTAATGAAAAACTGTTTTTT. Translation: CASSLSRDRGANEKLFF.